This T cell receptor beta chain was sequenced in a study of tumor and adjacent non-tumor tissue in lung cancer. Trimming cost V 4 bases and J 7 bases, with 10 bases left between them. This CDR3 spans 12 amino acids. Germline CDR1 reads SGHDN; CDR2 reads FVKESK. Three rounds of nested PCR, following a modified ARM-PCR protocol, produced the TCRbeta library. TCRdb re-called the multiplex PCR reads through MiXCR, storing one row per CDR3 protein. The sample holds about 85,000 distinct CDR3 sequences; more than 60% are singletons and the top ten take about 15%. The template was RNA from unsorted bulk tissue. This clonotype was seen at least ten times.

This clonotype was sampled from a man between 70 and 80 years old with non-small cell lung cancer. The source material was lung tumor tissue. The V and J genes are TRBV14 and TRBJ2-5; D is unresolved. CDR3 in DNA: TGTGCCAGCAGCCCCACCGGGTGGACCCAGTACTTC. Translated: CASSPTGWTQYF.